What follows is one T cell receptor beta chain and its context. Germline V gene data show CDR1 as MDHEN and CDR2 as SYDVKM. V was clipped by 5 bases and J by 5 bases, with 21 bases between them. This CDR3 contains 16 residues. These data are taken from a study of shared clonotypes between healthy human individuals. Data came from immunoSEQ multiplex PCR; TCRdb stores just in-frame clones and leaves some out. Of fewer than 1 million clones listed, roughly 96% are singletons. Terminally differentiated effector memory CD45RA+ cells were left out of the naive CD8 fraction, which was CD45RO-negative and positively selected for CCR7.

Source material: naive CD8+ T cells sorted from blood. The chain links TRBV28 to TRBJ2-5; D call uncertain. The receptor comes from a man under 40 in good health. CDR3 bases: TGTGCCAGCAGTCCTACGTTAAACTTGGCGTATGAGACCCAGTACTTC. Translation: CASSPTLNLAYETQYF.